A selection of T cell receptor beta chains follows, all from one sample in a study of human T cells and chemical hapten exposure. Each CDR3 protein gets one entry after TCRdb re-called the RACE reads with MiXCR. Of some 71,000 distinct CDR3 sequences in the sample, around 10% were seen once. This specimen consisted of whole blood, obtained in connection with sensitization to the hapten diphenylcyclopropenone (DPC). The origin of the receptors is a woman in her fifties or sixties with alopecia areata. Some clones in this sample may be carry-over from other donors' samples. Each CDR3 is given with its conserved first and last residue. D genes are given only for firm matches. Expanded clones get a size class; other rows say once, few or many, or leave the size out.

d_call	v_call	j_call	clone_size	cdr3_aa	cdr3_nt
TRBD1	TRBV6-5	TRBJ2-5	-	CASSRSTGRKETQYF	TGTGCCAGCAGCCGGTCGACAGGGCGGAAGGAGACCCAGTACTTC
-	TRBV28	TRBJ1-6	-	CASQGRLNSPLHF	TGTGCCAGTCAGGGGAGGCTAAATTCACCCCTCCACTTT
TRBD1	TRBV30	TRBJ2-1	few	CAWSDRGNEQFF	TGTGCCTGGAGCGACAGGGGAAATGAGCAGTTCTTC
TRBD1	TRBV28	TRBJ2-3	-	CASRTPGQGWVGTQYF	TGTGCCAGCAGAACCCCGGGACAGGGGTGGGTTGGTACGCAGTATTTT
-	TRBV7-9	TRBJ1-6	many	CASSLSPQPLHF	TGTGCCAGCAGCTTAAGTCCCCAACCCCTCCACTTT
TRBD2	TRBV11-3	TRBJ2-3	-	CASSPQLAGADTQYF	TGTGCCAGCAGCCCTCAACTAGCGGGAGCAGATACGCAGTATTTT
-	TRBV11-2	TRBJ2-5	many	CASSYRQEYQETQYF	TGTGCCAGCAGCTACCGACAGGAGTACCAAGAGACCCAGTACTTC
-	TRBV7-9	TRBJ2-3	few	CASSPFTPDTQYF	TGTGCCAGCAGCCCATTTACTCCAGATACGCAGTATTTT
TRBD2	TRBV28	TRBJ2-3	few	CASHLAGGTDTQYF	TGTGCCAGCCATCTAGCGGGGGGGACAGATACGCAGTATTTT
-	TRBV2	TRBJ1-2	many	CASRIQASYGYTF	TGTGCCAGCAGGATTCAGGCGTCCTATGGCTACACCTTC
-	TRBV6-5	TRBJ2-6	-	CASQASSGANVLTF	TGTGCCAGCCAGGCCAGCTCTGGGGCCAACGTCCTGACTTTC